The 30 T cell receptor beta chains below come from one sample, sequenced in a study of blood T cell repertoires in COVID-19. Clones were sequenced by immunoSEQ multiplex PCR, and TCRdb holds only the in-frame ones, with some missing. This sample carries 90,000 to 130,000 clones, around three quarters of them seen once, and the ten largest clones take more than 7.5%. Sequenced material: peripheral blood. The receptor set was obtained from a woman aged 55-69 years with acute or convalescent COVID-19.

The chain is built from TRBV24-1 and TRBJ1-2; D gene unclear. Trimming left V 3 bases short and J 2 bases short, with 9 bases between. The CDR3 is made up of 14 amino acids. Germline CDR1 reads KGHDR; CDR2 reads SFDVKD. The CDR3 sequence is CATSDRFRNYGYTF. In DNA form, the CDR3 reads TGTGCCACCAGTGATAGATTCAGGAACTATGGCTACACCTTC.

The genes are TRBV19 and TRBJ1-4; the D gene is possibly TRBD1 (5 bases). V lost 10 bases and J 4 bases, leaving 13 bases between the germline ends. CDR3 length equals 13 residues. Germline CDR1 LNHDA, CDR2 SQIVND (reference sequence). In DNA, the CDR3 is TGTGCCACCTACGACAGTGATAATGAAAAACTGTTTTTT. It is translated as CATYDSDNEKLFF.

This clone was recorded once. J is TRBJ1-1 and V is TRBV18; maybe TRBD1 (5 bases). Germline assignment: CDR1 KGHSH and CDR2 LQKENI. V was cut by 4 bases and J by 6 bases, with 12 bases left in between. CDR3 length: 13 amino acids. This CDR3 is CASSQGWGAEAFF. Here the CDR3 DNA reads TGTGCCAGCTCACAAGGGTGGGGGGCTGAAGCTTTCTTT.

The chain joins TRBV7-2 to TRBJ1-2, with D perhaps TRBD1 (5 bases). V lost 5 bases and J lost 5, with 15 bases in between. CDR1 is SGHTA, CDR2 FQGNSA, per germline. The CDR3 sequence is 14 residues long. Here the CDR3 reads CASSHGQTDYGYTF. The DNA for the CDR3 is TGTGCCAGCAGCCATGGACAAACCGATTATGGCTACACCTTC.

The genes are TRBV3-1 (or the pseudogene TRBV3-2) and TRBJ1-3, with D uncertain. CDR3 length: 12 residues. Trimming pared 10 bases from V and 2 bases from J, leaving 9 bases between. The V gene's germline CDR1 is LGHDT and CDR2 YNNKEL (reference sequence). CDR3: CATEGAGNTIYF. In nucleotides, the CDR3 is TGTGCCACCGAGGGTGCTGGAAACACCATATATTTT.

The J gene is TRBJ1-1, the V gene TRBV7-2, with D unclear. The germline CDR1 and CDR2 sequences are SGHTA and FQGNSA. There are 16 residues in the CDR3. V dropped 1 base and J dropped 0 bases, with 12 bases sitting between them. CDR3 protein: CASSLEAVNLNTEAFF. Written as DNA, the CDR3 is TGTGCCAGCAGCTTAGAGGCGGTTAACCTGAACACTGAAGCTTTCTTT.

This chain joins TRBV6-2 or TRBV6-3 and TRBJ2-1; 8 bases line up with TRBD2. Germline V lookup: CDR1 MNHEY, CDR2 SVGEGT. The CDR3 spans 16 residues. The ends lost 0 bases at V and 6 bases at J; junction bases unmatched: 7. The CDR3 region has the DNA TGTGCCAGCAGTTACTCGCCTAGCGGGTTCTCCAATGAGCAGTTCTTC. It is translated as CASSYSPSGFSNEQFF.

The gene calls are TRBV7-2 and TRBJ1-1; 9 bases are shared with TRBD1. V shed 7 bases and J 7 bases; nucleotides not matched to a gene: 7. CDR3 size: 13 residues. In germline, CDR1 is SGHTA, CDR2 FQGNSA. The CDR3 nucleotides are TGTGCCAGCAACCGACAGGGGGGCCTTGAAGCTTTCTTT. Protein sequence: CASNRQGGLEAFF.

As DNA, the CDR3 is TGTGCCAGCGGGGAGGTCACAGATACGCAGTATTTT. Its protein is CASGEVTDTQYF. The chain has TRBV7-3 and TRBJ2-3; D perhaps matches TRBD2 (6 bases). The V end was cut by 8 bases, the J end by 2 bases, with 8 bases between. Germline V lookup: CDR1 SGHTA, CDR2 FQGTGA. This CDR3 has 12 residues.

The chain uses TRBV5-1 and TRBJ2-3; 12 bases fit TRBD2. The V gene end was trimmed by 1 base and the J gene end by 0 bases; junction bases not matched to a gene: 3. Germline V gives CDR1 SGHRS, CDR2 YFSETQ. The CDR3 has 17 residues. The CDR3 loop reads CASSLSGTSGSTDTQYF. The CDR3 nucleotides read TGCGCCAGCAGCTTGAGCGGGACTAGCGGGAGCACAGATACGCAGTATTTT.

The CDR3 spells CASSLDSLQGNEQFF. DNA for the CDR3: TGTGCCAGCAGCTTGGACTCCCTACAGGGCAATGAGCAGTTCTTC. This sequence joins TRBV5-4 and TRBJ2-1; D may be TRBD1 (6 bases). CDR3 length equals 15 residues. With 0 bases removed from V and 6 bases from J, the gap between germline ends came to 13 bases. Per the germline V gene, CDR1 is SGHNT and CDR2 is YYREEE (reference sequence).

This clone occurred a few times. V gene TRBV6-5 combines with J gene TRBJ2-7, with D maybe TRBD1 (6 bases). Germline V gives CDR1 MNHEY, CDR2 SVGAGI. The CDR3 has 15 residues. Trimming took 2 bases from V and 0 from J, leaving 11 bases between them. CDR3 DNA: TGTGCCAGCAGTTACAGTTGGACAGTCTCCTACGAGCAGTACTTC. Amino acid sequence: CASSYSWTVSYEQYF.

V is TRBV6-2 or TRBV6-3 and J is TRBJ2-2, with a weak D call TRBD2 (5 bases). The CDR3 spans 15 residues. V shed 4 bases and J shed 1 base, with 10 bases lying between them. Germline V gene lookup returns CDR1 MNHEY and CDR2 SVGEGT. CDR3 sequence reads: CASSFGEVNTGELFF. The DNA of the CDR3 is TGTGCCAGCAGTTTCGGGGAAGTGAACACCGGGGAGCTGTTTTTT.

This clone was counted a few times. This rearrangement joins TRBV5-1 to TRBJ1-2; 8 positions match TRBD1. The CDR3 is 15 amino acids. The junction had 4 bases not matched to a gene; V was cut back by 1 base and J by 2 bases. Per germline, CDR1 SGHRS and CDR2 YFSETQ. This CDR3 reads CASSLHPGGNYGYTF. The CDR3 region has the DNA TGCGCCAGCAGCTTGCACCCAGGGGGCAACTATGGCTACACCTTC. Filled out from reference TRBV5-1 and TRBJ1-2, the complete variable domain reads KAGVTQTPRYLIKTRGQQVTLSCSPISGHRSVSWYQQTPGQGLQFLFEYFSETQRNKGNFPGRFSGRQFSNSRSEMNVSTLELGDSALYLCASSLHPGGNYGYTFGSGTRLTVV.

The V call is TRBV29-1, the J call TRBJ2-4; 11 bases are a match to TRBD2. The J segment lost 4 bases and the V segment lost 3 bases, leaving 5 bases of the junction unmatched. CDR1 is SQVTM, CDR2 ANQGSEA, per germline. This CDR3 is 15 amino acids long. For the CDR3, the DNA is TGCAGCGTTGACGCTAGCGGGGGGCCAAAAAACATTCAGTACTTC. Translating it yields CSVDASGGPKNIQYF.

This clone showed up just a few times. The gene calls are TRBV5-8 and TRBJ1-6; 8 bases map to TRBD1. Germline assignment: CDR1 SGHTS and CDR2 YDEGEE. The CDR3 loop spans 15 amino acids. The V segment lost 4 bases and the J segment 10 bases; nucleotides outside the gene matches: 10. CDR3 sequence reads: CASSPGQGAKSPLHF. The CDR3 nucleotides read TGTGCCAGCAGCCCCGGGCAGGGGGCTAAGTCACCCCTCCACTTT. The whole variable domain, remainder taken from reference TRBV5-8 and TRBJ1-6, is EAGVTQSPTHLIKTRGQQATLRCSPISGHTSVYWYQQALGLGLQFLLWYDEGEERNRGNFPPRFSGRQFPNYSSELNVNALELEDSALYLCASSPGQGAKSPLHFGNGTRLTVT.

The chain links TRBV29-1 to TRBJ1-4; perhaps TRBD1 as D (5 bases). The ends were cut back, 4 bases at V and 3 bases at J, with 12 bases in the middle. Germline CDR1 is SQVTM and CDR2 is ANQGSEA. The CDR3 length is 14 residues. CDR3 DNA: TGCAGCGTTGTCGCGGGGGGTTCTAATGAAAAACTGTTTTTT. Protein sequence: CSVVAGGSNEKLFF.

This clone has a handful of counts. The rearrangement links TRBV28 to TRBJ1-6; 8 nucleotides line up with TRBD1. Germline CDR1 reads MDHEN; CDR2 reads SYDVKM. Losses at the gene ends were 3 bases for V and 10 bases for J; bases not matched to a gene: 5. This CDR3 comprises 14 residues. The CDR3 reads CASSFAGGWSPLHF. The CDR3 coding sequence is TGTGCCAGCAGTTTTGCAGGGGGCTGGTCACCCCTCCACTTT.

A word on this clone: Other DNA sequences of this sample code for an identical CDR3. The chain employs TRBV5-4 and TRBJ2-2; 7 bases align to TRBD1. Looked up from germline, CDR1 is SGHNT and CDR2 is YYREEE (reference sequence). Germline trimming cut 0 bases from V and 3 bases from J; bases unmatched to any gene: 2. The CDR3 loop spans 15 amino acids. CDR3 sequence: CASSLGQGHTGELFF. CDR3 in DNA: TGTGCCAGCAGCTTGGGACAGGGCCACACCGGGGAGCTGTTTTTT.

V gene TRBV3-1 (or the pseudogene TRBV3-2) combines with J gene TRBJ2-5, with 9 bases fitting TRBD2. The germline gives CDR1 LGHDT, CDR2 YNNKEL (reference sequence). V lost 1 base and J lost 4; bases outside the gene matches: 16. The CDR3 has 19 residues. CDR3 region: CASSQVSRGVAGAGETQYF. For the CDR3, the DNA is TGTGCCAGCAGCCAAGTGTCTCGCGGGGTAGCGGGGGCCGGAGAGACCCAGTACTTC.

This chain uses TRBV5-1 with TRBJ2-7, with D hard to call. The CDR3 has 13 amino acids. CDR1 is SGHRS and CDR2 is YFSETQ in the germline V gene. Trimming pared 0 bases from V and 6 bases from J, leaving 10 bases between. DNA for the CDR3: TGCGCCAGCAGCTTGGGTCCAGGCCGCGAGCAGTACTTC. Protein product: CASSLGPGREQYF. Using reference TRBV5-1 and TRBJ2-7 for the parts outside the CDR3, the full variable domain is KAGVTQTPRYLIKTRGQQVTLSCSPISGHRSVSWYQQTPGQGLQFLFEYFSETQRNKGNFPGRFSGRQFSNSRSEMNVSTLELGDSALYLCASSLGPGREQYFGPGTRLTVT.

This chain uses TRBV9 with TRBJ1-1; possible D gene TRBD1, 5 bases. V lost 1 base, J lost 1 base, and 8 bases lay in between. Looked up from germline, CDR1 is SGDLS and CDR2 is YYNGEE. The CDR3 is made up of 14 amino acids. The CDR3 region has the DNA TGTGCCAGCAGCGTAATGACAGCGAACACTGAAGCTTTCTTT. It translates to CASSVMTANTEAFF.

The chain uses TRBV7-3 and TRBJ2-5; D is possibly TRBD2 (6 bases). Trimming removed 6 bases from V and 5 bases from J, with 19 bases in between. The CDR3 sequence is 15 residues long. Looked up from germline, CDR1 is SGHTA and CDR2 is FQGTGA. The DNA for the CDR3 is TGTGCCAGCAGTCCCGGGACCACACGGGGGGAGACCCAGTACTTC. Protein product: CASSPGTTRGETQYF.

This chain connects TRBV30 to TRBJ1-1; D is uncertain. The CDR3 has 13 amino acids. V was cut by 5 bases and J by 1 base, with 11 bases left in between. CDR1 and CDR2 from the germline V gene are GTSNPN and SVGIG (reference sequence). The CDR3 region is CAWQRASNTEAFF. CDR3 coding DNA: TGTGCCTGGCAAAGAGCCTCGAACACTGAAGCTTTCTTT. The variable domain in full, with the rest retrieved from reference TRBV30 and TRBJ1-1, is SQTIHQWPATLVQPVGSPLSLECTVEGTSNPNLYWYRQAAGRGLQLLFYSVGIGQISSEVPQNLSASRPQDRQFILSSKKLLLSDSGFYLCAWQRASNTEAFFGQGTRLTVV.

This clone was counted once. For the CDR3, the DNA is TGTGCCAGCAAACCCCCAGGGTCCGGGGCCAACGTCCTGACTTTC. Its translation: CASKPPGSGANVLTF. The chain couples TRBV6-5 to TRBJ2-6, with a weak D call TRBD1 (5 bases). Trimming shortened V by 7 bases and J by 4 bases, and 14 bases separated the two germline ends. The length of the CDR3 is 15 residues. Germline assignment: CDR1 MNHEY and CDR2 SVGAGI.

The rearrangement uses TRBV11-1 and TRBJ2-7; no clear D gene. V was trimmed by 1 base and J by 2 bases, leaving 9 bases between them. Germline-derived CDR1 and CDR2 are SGHAT and FQDESV (reference sequence). CDR3 length: 14 residues. The CDR3 sequence: CASSLGAGTYEQYF. For the CDR3, the DNA is TGTGCCAGCAGCTTAGGGGCTGGAACCTACGAGCAGTACTTC. Full variable domain (remainder filled in from reference TRBV11-1 and TRBJ2-7): EAEVAQSPRYKITEKSQAVAFWCDPISGHATLYWYRQILGQGPELLVQFQDESVVDDSQLPKDRFSAERLKGVDSTLKIQPAELGDSAMYLCASSLGAGTYEQYFGPGTRLTVT.

The chain couples TRBV5-1 to TRBJ1-1; D possibly corresponds to TRBD1 (5 bases). V gave up 0 bases and J gave up 8 bases, with 11 bases separating them. Looked up from germline, CDR1 is SGHRS and CDR2 is YFSETQ. The CDR3 consists of 13 residues. CDR3 bases: TGCGCCAGCAGCTTGGGCAGGGCACCAGAAGCTTTCTTT. It codes for CASSLGRAPEAFF.

The genes are TRBV29-1 and TRBJ1-2; 8 bases line up with TRBD1. Germline V gene lookup returns CDR1 SQVTM and CDR2 ANQGSEA. With V trimmed by 6 bases and J by 5 bases, 5 bases remained unmatched. This CDR3 is 12 amino acids long. This chain's CDR3 is CSVLQGVYGYTF. CDR3 sequence (DNA): TGCAGCGTCCTACAGGGGGTTTATGGCTACACCTTC.

V is TRBV5-1 and J is TRBJ2-1; 12 nucleotides align to TRBD2. With 4 bases clipped from V and 6 bases from J, the junction kept 8 bases outside the gene matches. CDR1 and CDR2 (germline): SGHRS, YFSETQ. The length of the CDR3 is 16 residues. CDR3 residues: CASSGLLAGGLNEQFF. The CDR3 nucleotides are TGCGCCAGCAGCGGGTTACTAGCGGGGGGCCTCAATGAGCAGTTCTTC.

This clone was counted only a few times. The V and J genes are TRBV30 and TRBJ1-5; D may be TRBD1 (5 bases). Germline-derived CDR1 and CDR2 are GTSNPN and SVGIG (reference sequence). This CDR3 contains 13 residues. Trimming shortened V by 2 bases and J by 4 bases, and 9 bases separated the two germline ends. This chain's CDR3 is CAWSKKGNQPQHF. DNA for the CDR3: TGTGCCTGGAGTAAAAAGGGGAATCAGCCCCAGCATTTT.